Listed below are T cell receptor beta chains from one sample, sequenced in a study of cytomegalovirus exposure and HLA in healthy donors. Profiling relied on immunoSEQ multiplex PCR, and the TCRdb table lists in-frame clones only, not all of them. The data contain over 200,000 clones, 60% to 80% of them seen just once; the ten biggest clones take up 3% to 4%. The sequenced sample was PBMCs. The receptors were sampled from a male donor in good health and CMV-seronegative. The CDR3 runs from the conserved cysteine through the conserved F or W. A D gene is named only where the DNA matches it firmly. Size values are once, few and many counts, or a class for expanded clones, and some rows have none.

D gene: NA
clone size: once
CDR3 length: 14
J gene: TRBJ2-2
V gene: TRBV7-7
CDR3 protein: CASSQGRNTGELFF
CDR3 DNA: TGTGCTAGCTCCCAGGGCCGAAACACCGGGGAGCTGTTTTTT

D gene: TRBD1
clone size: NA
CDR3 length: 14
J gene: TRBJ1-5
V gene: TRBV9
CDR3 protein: CASSEDRVDQPQHF
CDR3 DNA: TGTGCCAGCAGCGAGGACAGGGTGGATCAGCCCCAGCATTTT

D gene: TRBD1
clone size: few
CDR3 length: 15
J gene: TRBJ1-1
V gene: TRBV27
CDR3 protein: CASRGQGFLNTEAFF
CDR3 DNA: TGTGCCAGCAGAGGACAGGGGTTCTTGAACACTGAAGCTTTCTTT

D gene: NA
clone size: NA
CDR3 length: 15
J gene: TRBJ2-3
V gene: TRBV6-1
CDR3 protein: CASSEDVRITDTQYF
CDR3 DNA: TGTGCCAGCAGTGAAGATGTCAGGATCACAGATACGCAGTATTTT

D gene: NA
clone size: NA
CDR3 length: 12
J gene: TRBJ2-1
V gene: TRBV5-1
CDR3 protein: CASSAIYNEQFF
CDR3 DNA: TGCGCCAGCAGCGCTATCTACAATGAGCAGTTCTTC

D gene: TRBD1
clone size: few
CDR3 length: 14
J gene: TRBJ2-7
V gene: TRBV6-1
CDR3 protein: CASRESRDSYEQYF
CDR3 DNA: TGTGCCAGCAGAGAATCCCGGGACAGCTACGAGCAGTACTTC

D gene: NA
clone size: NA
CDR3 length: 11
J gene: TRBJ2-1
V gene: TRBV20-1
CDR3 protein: CSARRYNEQFF
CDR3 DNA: TGCAGTGCTAGACGCTACAATGAGCAGTTCTTC

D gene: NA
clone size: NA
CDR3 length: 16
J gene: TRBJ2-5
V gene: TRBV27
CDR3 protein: CASSLSKRPGEETQYF
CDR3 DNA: TGTGCCAGCAGTTTATCGAAGAGGCCCGGGGAGGAGACCCAGTACTTC

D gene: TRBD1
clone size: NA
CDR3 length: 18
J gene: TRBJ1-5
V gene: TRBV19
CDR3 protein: CASTARGTGGYSNQPQHF
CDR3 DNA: TGTGCCAGTACCGCAAGGGGGACAGGGGGGTATAGCAATCAGCCCCAGCATTTT

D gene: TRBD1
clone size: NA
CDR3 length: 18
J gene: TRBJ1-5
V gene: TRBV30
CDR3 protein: CAWSLPGTGGFGNQPQHF
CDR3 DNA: TGTGCCTGGAGTCTACCCGGGACAGGGGGCTTCGGCAATCAGCCCCAGCATTTT

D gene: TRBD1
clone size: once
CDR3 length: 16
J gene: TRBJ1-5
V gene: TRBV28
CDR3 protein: CASSLHPGTGGQPQHF
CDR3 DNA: TGTGCCAGCAGCCTCCACCCCGGGACAGGCGGTCAGCCCCAGCATTTT

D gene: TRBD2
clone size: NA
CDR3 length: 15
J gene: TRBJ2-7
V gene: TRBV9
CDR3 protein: CASSVGTSGLYEQYF
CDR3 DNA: TGTGCCAGCAGCGTAGGGACTAGCGGCCTCTACGAGCAGTACTTC

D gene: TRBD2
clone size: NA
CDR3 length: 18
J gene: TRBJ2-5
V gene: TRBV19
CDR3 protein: CATSTRGLAGEEEETQYF
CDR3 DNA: TGTGCCACTTCCACCCGGGGACTAGCGGGAGAGGAAGAAGAGACCCAGTACTTC

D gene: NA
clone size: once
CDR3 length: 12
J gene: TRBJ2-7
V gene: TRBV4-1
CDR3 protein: CASSHQIYEQYF
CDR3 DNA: TGCGCCAGCAGCCACCAGATTTACGAGCAGTACTTC

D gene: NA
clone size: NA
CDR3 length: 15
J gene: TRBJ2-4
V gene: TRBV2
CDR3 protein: CASSESGVAKNIQYF
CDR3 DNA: TGTGCCAGCAGTGAGTCCGGGGTAGCCAAAAACATTCAGTACTTC